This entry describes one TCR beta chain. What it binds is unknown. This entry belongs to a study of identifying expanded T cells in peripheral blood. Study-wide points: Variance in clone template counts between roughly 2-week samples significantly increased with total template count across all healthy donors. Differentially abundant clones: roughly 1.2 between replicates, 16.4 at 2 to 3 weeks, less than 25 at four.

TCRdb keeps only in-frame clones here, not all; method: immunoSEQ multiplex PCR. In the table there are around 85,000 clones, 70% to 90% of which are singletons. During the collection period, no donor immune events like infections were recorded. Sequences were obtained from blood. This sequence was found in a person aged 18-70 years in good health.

The CDR3 loop is CASSQDQNQPQHF. The CDR3 DNA sequence: TGTGCCAGCAGCCAAGATCAAAATCAGCCCCAGCATTTT. The V call is TRBV16, the J call TRBJ1-5; D is uncertain. Trimming stripped 2 bases from V and 4 bases from J, with 6 bases between. The CDR3 extends over 13 amino acids. Germline V CDR1 and CDR2: KGHSY, FQNENV. The variable domain in full, with the rest retrieved from reference TRBV16 and TRBJ1-5, is GEEVAQTPKHLVRGEGQKAKLYCAPIKGHSYVFWYQQVLKNEFKFLISFQNENVFDETGMPKERFSAKCLPNSPCSLEIQATKLEDSAVYFCASSQDQNQPQHFGDGTRLSIL.